Below are 14 T cell receptor beta chains sequenced from a single sample in a study of CD8 T cells in ankylosing spondylitis. TCRdb re-analysed the 5' RACE reads in MiXCR, keeping a single row per CDR3 protein. The sample contains 310,000 or so distinct CDR3 sequences, around 20% of which appear only once. The sequenced sample was blood, either unsorted or a sorted T cell fraction (not recorded which). The receptors come from a male donor with ankylosing spondylitis or in good health (not recorded which).

J is TRBJ1-5 and V is TRBV7-9; TRBD1 aligns across 8 bases. V lost 4 bases and J lost 6; bases outside the gene matches: 5. The CDR3 totals 14 residues. Per the germline V gene, CDR1 is SEHNR and CDR2 is FQNEAQ (reference sequence). The CDR3 DNA reads TGTGCCAGCAGCTCCACAGGGGGTGCTCAGCCCCAGCATTTT. It yields the protein CASSSTGGAQPQHF. The full variable domain, completed using reference TRBV7-9 and TRBJ1-5, is DTGVSQNPRHKITKRGQNVTFRCDPISEHNRLYWYRQTLGQGPEFLTYFQNEAQLEKSRLLSDRFSAERPKGSFSTLEIQRTEQGDSAMYLCASSSTGGAQPQHFGDGTRLSIL.

This clonotype was seen a handful of times. This chain uses TRBV5-1 with TRBJ1-3; D uncertain. Trimming pared 0 bases from V and 1 base from J, leaving 14 bases between. CDR3 length: 17 residues. Germline CDR1 is SGHRS and CDR2 is YFSETQ. CDR3: CASSLEEDRGSGNTIYF. The CDR3 nucleotides are TGCGCCAGCAGCTTGGAGGAGGACCGCGGGTCTGGAAACACCATATATTTT.

This clonotype has ten or more counts. The chain combines TRBV29-1 with TRBJ2-1; 11 bases map to TRBD2. This CDR3 region has 15 residues. Germline trimming cut 7 bases from V and 4 bases from J; bases unmatched to any gene: 9. Germline CDR1 reads SQVTM; CDR2 reads ANQGSEA. Here the CDR3 reads CSGSLAGGRYNEQFF. For the CDR3, the DNA is TGCAGCGGTTCCCTAGCGGGGGGTAGGTACAATGAGCAGTTCTTC.

This clonotype was observed at least ten times. The V call is TRBV18, the J call TRBJ2-1; D not resolved. Germline lookup yields CDR1 KGHSH and CDR2 LQKENI. CDR3 length: 13 residues. Trimming took off 8 bases at V and 1 base at J, with 9 bases between the two ends. The CDR3 reads CASSPGSYNEQFF. The CDR3 nucleotides read TGTGCCAGCAGCCCAGGATCCTACAATGAGCAGTTCTTC.

This clonotype was counted only a few times. The rearrangement joins TRBV20-1 to TRBJ2-1, with 9 bases lining up with TRBD2. The ends lost 1 base at V and 4 bases at J; junction bases unmatched: 8. The CDR3 has 16 residues. CDR1 and CDR2 (germline): DFQATT, SNEGSKA (reference sequence). CDR3 in DNA: TGCAGTGCTAGAGCGGGTGCGGGGGGGCATTACAATGAGCAGTTCTTC. Protein product: CSARAGAGGHYNEQFF.

This chain joins TRBV20-1 and TRBJ2-3; 9 positions match TRBD2. CDR1 and CDR2 (germline): DFQATT, SNEGSKA (reference sequence). This CDR3 has 15 amino acids. J gave up 0 bases and V 4 bases, and 5 bases lay outside the gene matches. The CDR3 coding sequence is TGCAGTGCTACTAAAGGGACTAGCAGCACAGATACGCAGTATTTT. Translated: CSATKGTSSTDTQYF.

A note on this clonotype: Likely a read error: the CDR3 ends without its conserved phenylalanine or tryptophan. V is TRBV15 and J is TRBJ2-7; 7 nucleotides align to TRBD2. The V gene's germline CDR1 is LNHNV and CDR2 YYDKDF (reference sequence). The CDR3 is 14 residues long. Trimming took 0 bases from V and 5 from J; bases not matched to a gene: 4. The CDR3 loop is CATSRDRAGDEQYA. DNA for the CDR3: TGTGCCACCAGCAGAGATCGGGCGGGGGACGAGCAGTACGCC.

This clonotype was detected only a few times. J is TRBJ1-2 and V is TRBV20-1; the D is unclear. CDR1 is DFQATT and CDR2 is SNEGSKA in the germline V gene (reference sequence). V was pared by 3 bases and J by 9 bases, with 14 bases between. The CDR3 covers 12 residues. CDR3 in amino acids: CSASEVPSSYTF. CDR3 DNA: TGCAGTGCTAGTGAGGTCCCCTCCAGCTACACCTTC.

The V call is TRBV7-9, the J call TRBJ2-7, with TRBD2 identical over 10 bases. The CDR3 loop spans 17 amino acids. Germline CDR1 SEHNR, CDR2 FQNEAQ (reference sequence). The V gene end was trimmed by 1 base and the J gene end by 0 bases; junction bases not matched to a gene: 6. CDR3 sequence: CASSLGASGGSSYEQYV. Here the CDR3 DNA reads TGTGCCAGCAGCTTAGGGGCTAGCGGGGGAAGCTCCTACGAGCAGTACGTC.

In this sample, this clonotype turned up a few times. V usage is TRBV27 and J usage is TRBJ1-4, with 7 bases aligning to TRBD1. The CDR3 spans 16 residues. V lost 4 bases to trimming and J lost 7 bases; unmatched junction nucleotides: 12. CDR1 is MNHEY, CDR2 SMNVEV, per germline (reference sequence). CDR3 nucleotides: TGTGCCAGCAGTTCTGAATCAGGGGGAACAATTGAAAAACTGTTTTTT. It is translated as CASSSESGGTIEKLFF. The full variable domain, completed using reference TRBV27 and TRBJ1-4, is EAQVTQNPRYLITVTGKKLTVTCSQNMNHEYMSWYRQDPGLGLRQIYYSMNVEVTDKGDVPEGYKVSRKEKRNFPLILESPSPNQTSLYFCASSSESGGTIEKLFFGSGTQLSVL.

The rearrangement links TRBV12-3 or TRBV12-4 to TRBJ2-2; D unresolved. Trimming took 7 bases from V and 7 from J, leaving 16 bases between them. The CDR3 has 14 residues. The CDR3 here is CASTLLGFGGELFF. The CDR3 DNA reads as TGTGCCAGCACCTTGCTGGGGTTTGGCGGGGAGCTGTTTTTT.

V usage is TRBV24-1 and J usage is TRBJ2-2; a weak D match, TRBD1 (7 bases). V lost 6 bases and J 0 bases, leaving 22 bases between the germline ends. CDR3 length: 19 amino acids. The germline V gene encodes CDR1 KGHDR and CDR2 SFDVKD. The CDR3 region is CATSWGAGTAPSNTGELFF. The DNA of the CDR3 is TGTGCCACCAGTTGGGGGGCCGGGACAGCGCCCTCGAACACCGGGGAGCTGTTTTTT.

This clonotype was seen a few times. The chain carries TRBV20-1 and TRBJ2-3; 8 bases line up with TRBD2. From germline, CDR1 is DFQATT and CDR2 SNEGSKA (reference sequence). V was pared by 1 base and J by 6 bases, with 0 bases of the junction left unmatched. There are 12 residues in the CDR3. In DNA form, the CDR3 reads TGCAGTGCTAGAGGCGGGAGGGATACGCAGTATTTT. This sequence encodes CSARGGRDTQYF.

In regard to this clonotype: A much larger clonotype is one base distant, so this may be a read error. The chain combines TRBV15 with TRBJ2-1; the D gene is possibly TRBD2 (5 bases). This CDR3 is built from 13 residues. Germline V gene lookup returns CDR1 LNHNV and CDR2 YYDKDF (reference sequence). The germline V and J ends were trimmed by 5 bases and 7 bases, with 12 bases remaining between them. The CDR3 coding sequence is TGTGCCACCAGCGGAGCGGAGTTTAATGAGCAGTTCTTC. Protein product: CATSGAEFNEQFF.